These 12 T cell receptor beta chains originate from one sample sequenced in a study of Ad26.COV2.S vaccination and SARS-CoV-2 variants (dated by TCRdb to the early 2020s). What the treatment or condition label conveys for this sample: about 20 received Ad26.COV2.S at low or high dose, single or two shots; several received placebo; per-sample allocation not given. Repertoires of vaccine and placebo recipients were sequenced from samples collected on day 63 after the first injection. Library method: the immunoSEQ multiplex PCR assay. Imported from immuneACCESS, the table was reduced by TCRdb to in-frame sequences with V and J called. These copies leave out some clones; in studies compared against another copy, an unresolved V gene accounts for under half, and the cause of the remainder is not known. The sample table lists a few hundred thousand clones, around 91% of them with a count of one. The leading ten clones occupy 1.9% of the sample.

This material consisted of peripheral blood, taken in a trial of Ad26.COV2.S vaccine versus placebo. Receptors were obtained from a person between 18 and 59 years old who received the Ad26.COV2.S COVID-19 vaccine or a placebo.

V and J are TRBV5-4 and TRBJ2-1; TRBD2 aligns across 7 bases. Trimming removed 6 bases from V and 5 bases from J; junction bases left unmatched: 17. The CDR3 is made up of 17 amino acids. The germline gives CDR1 SGHNT, CDR2 YYREEE (reference sequence). CDR3 region: CASTAFVFAGADNEQFF. The CDR3 coding sequence is TGTGCCAGCACCGCTTTTGTCTTTGCGGGAGCAGACAATGAGCAGTTCTTC.

V usage is TRBV5-1 and J usage is TRBJ2-1, with D uncertain. Germline CDR1 SGHRS, CDR2 YFSETQ. Trimming removed 0 bases from V and 8 bases from J, with 3 bases in between. The CDR3 is 11 residues long. As DNA, the CDR3 is TGCGCCAGCAGCTTGGATTATGAGCAGTTCTTC. It translates to CASSLDYEQFF.

This chain links TRBV7-8 with TRBJ2-1; no definite D call. This CDR3 comprises 15 residues. V lost 8 bases to trimming and J lost 2 bases, with 16 bases between them. The germline gives CDR1 SGHVS, CDR2 FQNEAQ. CDR3 in amino acids: CASQAGRAAYNEQFF. The CDR3 bases are TGTGCCAGCCAAGCCGGACGGGCGGCCTACAATGAGCAGTTCTTC. The whole variable domain, filled in from reference TRBV7-8 and TRBJ2-1, reads GAGVSQSPRYKVAKRGQDVALRCDPISGHVSLFWYQQALGQGPEFLTYFQNEAQLDKSGLPSDRFFAERPEGSVSTLKIQRTQQEDSAVYLCASQAGRAAYNEQFFGPGTRLTVL.

This clone has a handful of counts. This chain connects TRBV6-2 or TRBV6-3 to TRBJ1-1; D not certain. The length of the CDR3 is 15 residues. Germline V CDR1 and CDR2: MNHEY, SVGEGT. Trimming took off 0 bases at V and 1 base at J, with 9 bases between the two ends. The CDR3 loop is CASSYSSAGNTEAFF. The CDR3 DNA reads as TGTGCCAGCAGTTACTCCTCAGCGGGGAACACTGAAGCTTTCTTT.

This chain links TRBV6-5 with TRBJ2-1, with 9 bases matching TRBD2. Trimming removed 5 bases from V and 5 bases from J; junction bases left unmatched: 4. The CDR3 is 14 residues long. Germline CDR1 reads MNHEY; CDR2 reads SVGAGI. The CDR3 region is CASSRREGNNEQFF. CDR3 DNA: TGTGCCAGCAGTCGGCGGGAGGGAAACAATGAGCAGTTCTTC.

In its sample, this clone was seen once. CDR3 protein: CATSADGTDTQYF. The CDR3, as DNA: TGTGCCACCTCCGCAGATGGCACAGATACGCAGTATTTT. The gene calls are TRBV24-1 and TRBJ2-3; D is ambiguous. This CDR3 is built from 13 residues. Germline V gene data show CDR1 as KGHDR and CDR2 as SFDVKD. Trimming took 9 bases from V and 1 from J, leaving 10 bases between them.

About this clone: The same CDR3 can be traced to other DNA sequences in this sample. The genes are TRBV30 and TRBJ2-3; 10 nucleotides match TRBD2. CDR1 and CDR2 (germline): GTSNPN, SVGIG (reference sequence). V was pared by 2 bases and J by 2 bases, with 4 bases of the junction left unmatched. CDR3 size: 15 residues. CDR3 in amino acids: CAWSRLAGVTDTQYF. CDR3 nucleotide sequence: TGTGCCTGGAGTAGGCTAGCGGGAGTCACAGATACGCAGTATTTT.

This clone has more than one count but fewer than ten. The chain couples TRBV7-8 to TRBJ2-5; 7 bases are shared with TRBD2. This CDR3 contains 15 residues. CDR1 and CDR2 from the germline V gene are SGHVS and FQNEAQ. The J segment lost 0 bases and the V segment lost 5 bases, leaving 6 bases of the junction unmatched. CDR3 amino acids: CASSPGLVYQETQYF. CDR3 in DNA: TGTGCCAGCAGCCCTGGACTAGTGTACCAAGAGACCCAGTACTTC. The whole variable domain, remainder taken from reference TRBV7-8 and TRBJ2-5, is GAGVSQSPRYKVAKRGQDVALRCDPISGHVSLFWYQQALGQGPEFLTYFQNEAQLDKSGLPSDRFFAERPEGSVSTLKIQRTQQEDSAVYLCASSPGLVYQETQYFGPGTRLLVL.

The J gene is TRBJ1-2, the V gene TRBV19; a possible D gene is TRBD1 (6 bases). This CDR3 is 16 amino acids long. The germline V gene has CDR1 LNHDA and CDR2 SQIVND (reference sequence). V was trimmed by 6 bases and J by 8 bases, leaving 25 bases between them. The CDR3 coding sequence is TGTGCCAGTAGCACAGGATTATCCAGGAACAGGGTGGGCTACACCTTC. Its protein product is CASSTGLSRNRVGYTF.

V and J are TRBV5-1 and TRBJ1-4; 7 bases fit TRBD1. The CDR3 totals 16 residues. Looked up from germline, CDR1 is SGHRS and CDR2 is YFSETQ. V was clipped by 4 bases and J by 1 base; unmatched bases: 7. The CDR3: CASSRQGGVTNEKLFF. DNA of the CDR3: TGCGCCAGCAGCAGACAGGGAGGGGTAACTAATGAAAAACTGTTTTTT.

This clone appeared a single time. The rearrangement joins TRBV28 to TRBJ2-1, with a possible D match to TRBD2 (5 bases). Per germline, CDR1 MDHEN and CDR2 SYDVKM. This CDR3 contains 17 residues. The V and J ends lost 4 bases and 9 bases respectively, with 25 bases between them. The CDR3, as DNA: TGTGCCAGCAGTTCGCTGGGCGTGGCGGGCCTTTTTGGTGAGCAGTTCTTC. Protein product: CASSSLGVAGLFGEQFF.

This clone appeared a few times. The rearrangement uses TRBV28 and TRBJ1-2; 12 bases map to TRBD1. Germline V gene sequence: CDR1 MDHEN, CDR2 SYDVKM. With V trimmed by 5 bases and J by 5 bases, 9 bases remained unmatched. CDR3 length: 16 residues. The CDR3 loop is CASSPSGTGGVYGYTF. CDR3 DNA: TGTGCCAGCAGTCCATCCGGGACAGGGGGCGTTTATGGCTACACCTTC.